A single sample is the source of the 17 T cell receptor beta chains below, sequenced in a study of human T cells and chemical hapten exposure (dated by TCRdb to 2020 to 2022). Receptor libraries were prepared by RACE. Data came from a NextSeq 500. The raw public data were reprocessed by TCRdb itself: fastp quality trimming at Q25, MiXCR clonotype calling, in-frame beta chains only. Rows merge per CDR3 protein into single entries with the most common DNA and genes. The sample records tens of thousands of distinct CDR3 sequences, around a tenth of which are singletons. 11% to 15% of the sample is held by the ten biggest clonotypes. The sample's time point label, decoded: patch test 2, 6 weeks after DPC sensitization. The treatment or condition tag for this specimen amounts to: therapeutic diphenylcyclopropenone sensitization with weekly scalp DPC. Unfractionated whole blood was collected in Tempus Blood RNA tubes, and total RNA was extracted from that blood.

Sequenced here: whole blood, sampled in connection with sensitization to the hapten diphenylcyclopropenone (DPC). Every receptor here comes from a woman younger than 45 with alopecia areata. Some clones in this sample may be carry-over from other donors' samples.

This clonotype turned up a few times. V usage is TRBV28 and J usage is TRBJ2-1; a possible D gene is TRBD2 (5 bases). Germline-derived CDR1 and CDR2 are MDHEN and SYDVKM. The V and J ends lost 5 bases and 0 bases respectively, with 11 bases between them. The CDR3 spans 15 residues. In DNA, the CDR3 is TGTGCCAGCAGTCTGACTACTTACTCCTACAATGAGCAGTTCTTC. Encoded protein: CASSLTTYSYNEQFF.

This clonotype has only a few counts. The chain carries TRBV27 and TRBJ2-3; D is uncertain. From germline, CDR1 is MNHEY and CDR2 SMNVEV (reference sequence). V was cut by 6 bases and J by 1 base, with 14 bases left in between. The CDR3 has 15 amino acids. As DNA, the CDR3 is TGTGCCAGCAGCATCGTGGGCCCCCGCACAGATACGCAGTATTTT. Its protein product is CASSIVGPRTDTQYF.

This clonotype was recorded many times. This rearrangement joins TRBV3-1 to TRBJ1-2; 7 bases line up with TRBD1. The CDR3 length is 14 residues. Germline V gene lookup returns CDR1 LGHDT and CDR2 YNNKEL (reference sequence). The V and J ends lost 3 bases and 4 bases, in that order; junction bases with no gene match: 5. Here the CDR3 DNA reads TGTGCCAGCAGCCACTGGGACAGACCCTATGGCTACACCTTC. Its protein is CASSHWDRPYGYTF.

CDR3 in DNA: TGTGCCAGCAGAGAAAGACAGTACCATAACTATGGCTACACCTTC. Protein product: CASRERQYHNYGYTF. The J gene is TRBJ1-2, the V gene TRBV28; TRBD1 is a possible D gene (5 bases). V was clipped by 6 bases and J by 1 base, with 15 bases between them. The CDR3 loop spans 15 amino acids. The germline CDR1 and CDR2 sequences are MDHEN and SYDVKM.

This clonotype was seen more than once but under ten times. The junction differs from germline at one of its ends, possibly a read error. The chain employs TRBV7-7 and TRBJ1-1; D unresolved. This CDR3 contains 13 residues. Germline V gives CDR1 SSHAT, CDR2 FNYEAQ (reference sequence). The chain's CDR3 is CASSPQLGSEAFF. The CDR3 nucleotides read TGTGCTAGCAGCCCACAACTCGGGTCTGAAGCTTTCTTT.

This clonotype was picked up many times. The chain uses TRBV28 and TRBJ2-3; TRBD1 matches 7 bases. CDR1 MDHEN and CDR2 SYDVKM come from the germline V gene. CDR3 length: 14 residues. V trimming: 6 bases; J trimming: 4 bases; junction bases outside the gene matches: 7. DNA of the CDR3: TGTGCCAGCAGACCAACAGGGGCCCCAGATACGCAGTATTTT. Translated: CASRPTGAPDTQYF.

This clonotype was counted at least ten times. The rearrangement links TRBV7-9 to TRBJ2-3; 11 bases are shared with TRBD2. Germline values: CDR1 SEHNR, CDR2 FQNEAQ (reference sequence). The CDR3 extends over 16 amino acids. V dropped 5 bases and J dropped 2; count of bases not matched to a gene: 6. The CDR3 DNA reads as TGTGCCAGCAGCCTGGGACTAGCGGTAACCACAGATACGCAGTATTTT. Its protein product is CASSLGLAVTTDTQYF. Looking up the rest from reference TRBV7-9 and TRBJ2-3 gives the full variable domain: DTGVSQNPRHKITKRGQNVTFRCDPISEHNRLYWYRQTLGQGPEFLTYFQNEAQLEKSRLLSDRFSAERPKGSFSTLEIQRTEQGDSAMYLCASSLGLAVTTDTQYFGPGTRLTVL.

The chain couples TRBV7-8 to TRBJ2-3, with 9 nucleotides matching TRBD2. V trimming: 4 bases; J trimming: 7 bases; junction bases outside the gene matches: 12. Germline V lookup: CDR1 SGHVS, CDR2 FQNEAQ. This CDR3 has 16 amino acids. CDR3 amino acids: CASSSIWASGANTQYF. For the CDR3, the DNA is TGTGCCAGCAGCTCTATCTGGGCTAGCGGGGCGAATACGCAGTATTTT. Using reference TRBV7-8 and TRBJ2-3 for the parts outside the CDR3, the full variable domain is GAGVSQSPRYKVAKRGQDVALRCDPISGHVSLFWYQQALGQGPEFLTYFQNEAQLDKSGLPSDRFFAERPEGSVSTLKIQRTQQEDSAVYLCASSSIWASGANTQYFGPGTRLTVL.

This clonotype was detected many times. The chain has TRBV19 and TRBJ1-1; 9 positions agree with TRBD1. CDR3 length: 18 amino acids. V lost 2 bases and J lost 3; bases outside the gene matches: 13. The V gene's germline CDR1 is LNHDA and CDR2 SQIVND (reference sequence). CDR3 DNA sequence: TGTGCCAGTAGTATACCTCGAGCCGGCCGGGACAGGGACACTGAAGCTTTCTTT. Translation gives CASSIPRAGRDRDTEAFF.

This clonotype was recorded at least ten times. The genes are TRBV10-3 and TRBJ1-2; a possible D gene is TRBD1 (6 bases). Germline V gene data show CDR1 as ENHRY and CDR2 as SYGVKD. The CDR3 is 15 residues long. Trimming removed 0 bases at V and 4 bases at J, with 12 bases between. The CDR3 sequence is CAISESGGALYGYTF. Here the CDR3 DNA reads TGTGCCATCAGTGAGTCGGGGGGCGCCCTCTATGGCTACACCTTC.

The chain combines TRBV7-6 with TRBJ2-5; D ambiguous. The V end was cut by 1 base, the J end by 2 bases, with 2 bases between. The CDR3 loop spans 12 amino acids. The germline V gene encodes CDR1 SGHVS and CDR2 FNYEAQ. CDR3 sequence: CASSLDQETQYF. The CDR3 DNA sequence: TGTGCCAGCAGCTTAGATCAAGAGACCCAGTACTTC.

Only a few counts were recorded for this clonotype. This chain joins TRBV7-2 and TRBJ1-6; TRBD1 is a possible D gene (5 bases). Trimming pared 3 bases from V and 6 bases from J, leaving 9 bases between. Germline CDR1 is SGHTA and CDR2 is FQGNSA. The CDR3 extends over 14 amino acids. CDR3 region: CASSFGRANSPLHF. DNA for the CDR3: TGTGCCAGCAGCTTCGGCAGGGCTAATTCACCCCTCCACTTT.

This clonotype was detected many times. The J gene is TRBJ2-5, the V gene TRBV20-1, with 7 bases identical to TRBD1. This CDR3 is built from 15 residues. The V gene's germline CDR1 is DFQATT and CDR2 SNEGSKA (reference sequence). Germline trimming cut 3 bases from V and 5 bases from J; bases unmatched to any gene: 12. CDR3 sequence (DNA): TGCAGTGCTAGGGACGAGAGGGGGCCTTGGGAGACCCAGTACTTC. Protein: CSARDERGPWETQYF.

At least ten counts were recorded for this clonotype. J is TRBJ2-7 and V is TRBV11-1; 7 nucleotides align to TRBD1. The CDR3 runs to 15 residues. CDR1 and CDR2 (germline): SGHAT, FQDESV (reference sequence). Trimming took 5 bases from V and 4 from J; bases not matched to a gene: 11. Here the CDR3 reads CASSPLEGQAYEQYF. The CDR3 DNA reads TGTGCCAGCAGCCCACTAGAAGGACAGGCATACGAGCAGTACTTC.

This sequence joins TRBV9 and TRBJ2-1, with TRBD1 identical over 8 bases. Trimming cost V 3 bases and J 4 bases; bases outside gene matches: 6. The CDR3 has 15 residues. The germline V gene has CDR1 SGDLS and CDR2 YYNGEE. CDR3 bases: TGTGCCAGCAGCGCCGGACAGGGTACTTACAATGAGCAGTTCTTC. It codes for CASSAGQGTYNEQFF. Looking up the rest from reference TRBV9 and TRBJ2-1 gives the full variable domain: DSGVTQTPKHLITATGQRVTLRCSPRSGDLSVYWYQQSLDQGLQFLIQYYNGEERAKGNILERFSAQQFPDLHSELNLSSLELGDSALYFCASSAGQGTYNEQFFGPGTRLTVL.

This clonotype came up many times. The J gene is TRBJ2-1, the V gene TRBV6-5, with TRBD2 as a possible D gene (7 bases). CDR3 length: 15 amino acids. Trimming cost V 5 bases and J 0 bases, with 11 bases left between them. CDR1 MNHEY and CDR2 SVGAGI come from the germline V gene. CDR3 loop: CASSPGGFSYNEQFF. As DNA, the CDR3 is TGTGCCAGCAGTCCGGGGGGCTTCTCCTACAATGAGCAGTTCTTC.

The V and J genes are TRBV15 and TRBJ1-1; 8 nucleotides align to TRBD1. V was pared by 3 bases and J by 3 bases, with 3 bases of the junction left unmatched. The CDR3 runs to 14 residues. Looked up from germline, CDR1 is LNHNV and CDR2 is YYDKDF (reference sequence). In DNA form, the CDR3 reads TGTGCCACCAGCAGCACAGGGGGGTACACTGAAGCTTTCTTT. Protein: CATSSTGGYTEAFF.